The sequence of this TCR beta chain was determined in a study of vaccination effects on CD4 cells after COVID-19. Study-level information: As their vaccination, participants received two doses of either BNT162b2 or mRNA-1273. Sample provision by two convalescent patients occurred 16 days and one week before vaccination.

A word on this clone: Its cognate antigen is unknown.

This CDR3 comprises 15 residues. Germline CDR1 and CDR2: SGHNT and YENEEA. V was clipped by 5 bases and J by 4 bases; unmatched bases: 10. Some clones are missing from TCRdb's copy, which holds only in-frame ones; the method was immunoSEQ multiplex PCR. The repertoire holds some 35,000 clones, with 70% to 80% as singletons. ViraFEST used viral peptide pools to expand antigen-specific CD4+ T cells before sequencing. Upon completion of around ten days in culture, CD4+ T cells were isolated. PCR confirmed that the person was infected with SARS-CoV-2 between March and December 2020. Days 3 and 7 saw half the medium replaced with IL-2 medium.

The V and J genes are TRBV11-3 and TRBJ2-5; 7 nucleotides match TRBD1. This TCR was recovered from a human donor who had a prior SARS-CoV-2 infection. The sample was CD4+ T cells from PBMCs cultured with HCoV-NL63 spike peptides, taken before COVID-19 vaccination. This CDR3 is CASSRSGTVGETQYF. In nucleotides, the CDR3 is TGTGCCAGCAGCCGTTCCGGGACAGTCGGAGAGACCCAGTACTTC.